One sample yielded the 18 T cell receptor beta chains listed below, sequenced in a study of T cells in Graves' hyperthyroidism and ophthalmopathy. The CDR3 regions of TCR beta were amplified from RNA transcripts. A first-round RT-PCR of the TCR CDR3 used the HTBI primer set. Via MiXCR, TCRdb re-called the multiplex PCR reads, giving one row per CDR3 protein. The sample yields about 320,000 distinct CDR3 sequences, roughly 15% seen once. Input material: blood. These receptors all come from a man aged 30 to 45 with Graves' hyperthyroidism.

There are many counts of this clonotype. The chain uses TRBV20-1 and TRBJ1-5; tentative D call: TRBD1 (6 bases). The CDR3 length is 13 residues. V lost 7 bases to trimming and J lost 7 bases, with 17 bases between them. Germline CDR1 and CDR2: DFQATT and SNEGSKA (reference sequence). Written as DNA, the CDR3 is TGCAGTGGCGGAGCAGGGGCAGGACAGCCCCAGCATTTT. This translates into CSGGAGAGQPQHF.

Many counts were recorded for this clonotype. This chain uses TRBV20-1 with TRBJ2-3, with D uncertain. This CDR3 is 15 amino acids long. Trimming took off 8 bases at V and 0 bases at J, with 18 bases between the two ends. Germline V CDR1 and CDR2: DFQATT, SNEGSKA (reference sequence). CDR3 loop: CSTLPSRRSTDTQYF. The CDR3 DNA is TGCAGTACCCTTCCCAGCAGACGTAGCACAGATACGCAGTATTTT.

In its sample, this clonotype was seen many times. The chain joins TRBV11-1 to TRBJ1-1, with 9 bases lining up with TRBD1. Looked up from germline, CDR1 is SGHAT and CDR2 is FQDESV (reference sequence). The CDR3 loop spans 14 amino acids. The trim removed 5 bases at V and 5 bases at J, leaving 6 bases unmatched. The CDR3 loop is CASSTDRGGTEAFF. The CDR3 DNA is TGTGCCAGCAGCACGGACAGGGGAGGAACTGAAGCTTTCTTT.

This chain uses TRBV10-1 with TRBJ2-7; the D gene is possibly TRBD2 (6 bases). V gave up 1 base and J gave up 6 bases, with 13 bases separating them. This CDR3 is built from 14 residues. Germline V lookup: CDR1 WNHNN, CDR2 SYGVQD (reference sequence). This CDR3 reads CASSEFATRAEQYF. The CDR3 nucleotides read TGCGCCAGCAGTGAGTTTGCGACTAGAGCCGAGCAGTACTTC.

The chain is built from TRBV7-9 and TRBJ2-7; D perhaps matches TRBD1 (7 bases). The CDR3 totals 15 residues. Trimming pared 5 bases from V and 3 bases from J, leaving 17 bases between. The germline V gene encodes CDR1 SEHNR and CDR2 FQNEAQ (reference sequence). CDR3 in DNA: TGTGCCAGCAGCGCCCCGGGGCAGGGGGGCTACGAGCAGTACTTC. Residues: CASSAPGQGGYEQYF.

In this sample, this clonotype turned up a few times. This chain uses TRBV7-8 with TRBJ2-2; D is ambiguous. CDR1 and CDR2 (germline): SGHVS, FQNEAQ. CDR3 length equals 13 residues. Trimming took off 5 bases at V and 3 bases at J, with 7 bases between the two ends. CDR3 in amino acids: CASSPIDTGELFF. As DNA, the CDR3 is TGTGCCAGCAGCCCCATCGACACCGGGGAGCTGTTTTTT.

V is TRBV20-1 and J is TRBJ2-1; 13 bases line up with TRBD2. Germline values: CDR1 DFQATT, CDR2 SNEGSKA (reference sequence). The CDR3 runs 15 residues. The J segment lost 10 bases and the V segment lost 7 bases, leaving 13 bases of the junction unmatched. This CDR3 is CSGVGTSGTGWEQFF. The CDR3 DNA is TGCAGTGGTGTCGGGACTAGCGGGACGGGGTGGGAGCAGTTCTTC.

The chain has TRBV11-2 and TRBJ1-4; D is uncertain. V lost 3 bases, J lost 2 bases, and 13 bases lay in between. The CDR3 loop spans 16 amino acids. CDR1 is SGHAT and CDR2 is FQNNGV in the germline V gene. The CDR3 reads CASSLGSPTTNEKLFF. The CDR3, as DNA: TGTGCCAGCAGCTTGGGCAGCCCTACTACTAATGAAAAACTGTTTTTT.

The chain has TRBV5-1 and TRBJ1-1; TRBD1 is a possible D gene (6 bases). V was pared by 1 base and J by 1 base, with 11 bases between. The CDR3 is made up of 15 amino acids. Per germline, CDR1 SGHRS and CDR2 YFSETQ. CDR3 loop: CASSLSGGQNTEAFF. Written as DNA, the CDR3 is TGCGCCAGCAGCTTGAGCGGGGGCCAGAACACTGAAGCTTTCTTT.

This clonotype appeared a few times. This sequence joins TRBV20-1 and TRBJ2-7; D unclear. Germline V CDR1 and CDR2: DFQATT, SNEGSKA (reference sequence). This CDR3 comprises 14 residues. Trimming stripped 4 bases from V and 2 bases from J, with 15 bases between. The CDR3 DNA is TGCAGTGCTAAGCCCCATACTTACGCCTACGAGCAGTACTTC. This gives the protein CSAKPHTYAYEQYF.

The sample holds many counts of this clonotype. V and J are TRBV20-1 and TRBJ2-7; 9 bases match TRBD1. The CDR3 spans 14 residues. V gave up 3 bases and J gave up 6 bases; unmatched junction bases: 9. Germline-derived CDR1 and CDR2 are DFQATT and SNEGSKA (reference sequence). Here the CDR3 reads CSASWGQGRGEQYF. CDR3 DNA sequence: TGCAGTGCTAGTTGGGGACAGGGACGGGGCGAGCAGTACTTC.

In this sample, this clonotype turned up many times. The chain uses TRBV6-1 and TRBJ2-7, with 11 bases lining up with TRBD2. The CDR3 spans 16 residues. Germline V gene lookup returns CDR1 MNHNS and CDR2 SASEGT. Germline trimming cut 5 bases from V and 7 bases from J; bases unmatched to any gene: 13. In nucleotides, the CDR3 is TGTGCCAGCAGTAACTTTTTTACTAGCGGGAGAGGGGAGCAGTACTTC. It codes for CASSNFFTSGRGEQYF.

This clonotype was counted a few times. The rearrangement uses TRBV9 and TRBJ2-1; 10 bases align to TRBD2. CDR3 length: 15 residues. Losses at the gene ends were 5 bases for V and 2 bases for J; bases not matched to a gene: 4. Germline CDR1 is SGDLS and CDR2 is YYNGEE. CDR3: CASSGSGRAYNEQFF. For the CDR3, the DNA is TGTGCCAGCAGTGGGAGCGGGAGGGCCTACAATGAGCAGTTCTTC.

The rearrangement joins TRBV29-1 to TRBJ1-6, with D perhaps TRBD1 (5 bases). CDR3 length equals 13 residues. V lost 8 bases and J lost 7, with 15 bases in between. The germline CDR1 and CDR2 sequences are SQVTM and ANQGSEA. The CDR3: CSTRDGGNSPLHF. CDR3 in DNA: TGCAGCACCAGGGACGGCGGGAATTCACCCCTCCACTTT.

This clonotype was detected many times. This chain's CDR3 is CASSAGVRATQYF. CDR3 sequence (DNA): TGTGCCAGCAGTGCGGGGGTAAGGGCGACGCAGTATTTT. The V call is TRBV2, the J call TRBJ2-3; D might be TRBD2 (6 bases). This CDR3 spans 13 amino acids. Germline values: CDR1 SNHLY, CDR2 FYNNEI. Trimming removed 4 bases at V and 9 bases at J, with 14 bases between.

The sample holds many counts of this clonotype. V is TRBV28 and J is TRBJ2-3; 9 nucleotides line up with TRBD1. V lost 3 bases and J lost 5; bases outside the gene matches: 6. CDR1 is MDHEN and CDR2 is SYDVKM in the germline V gene. There are 15 residues in the CDR3. The CDR3 bases are TGTGCCAGCAGTTTGGCAGGGACAGGGAGAGATACGCAGTATTTT. This sequence encodes CASSLAGTGRDTQYF.

Only a few counts were recorded for this clonotype. The chain recombines TRBV5-4 with TRBJ2-7; tentatively, D is TRBD1 or TRBD2 (5 bases each). The V and J ends lost 0 bases and 1 base respectively, with 14 bases between them. The CDR3 runs to 16 residues. Germline V gives CDR1 SGHNT, CDR2 YYREEE (reference sequence). DNA of the CDR3: TGTGCCAGCAGCTTGGTTCCAGCGGACACGTCCTACGAGCAGTACTTC. Translating it yields CASSLVPADTSYEQYF.

This clonotype has just a few counts. The chain joins TRBV14 to TRBJ1-4; D not certain. CDR1 is SGHDN and CDR2 is FVKESK in the germline V gene. V was shortened by 4 bases and J by 8 bases, with 14 bases between the two germline ends. The CDR3 covers 14 residues. The CDR3 DNA follows: TGTGCCAGCAGCCCGAGGAGGTATGGGGAAAAACTGTTTTTT. Encoded protein: CASSPRRYGEKLFF.